The clone carrying this TCR beta chain was recorded once. TCRdb's copy holds only in-frame clones and misses some; the assay was immunoSEQ multiplex PCR. The sample holds around 310,000 clones, 89% seen once. Germline CDR1 and CDR2: SEHNR and FQNEAQ (reference sequence). The V and J ends lost 4 bases and 0 bases respectively, with 6 bases between them. This CDR3 is 14 amino acids long. This record belongs to a study of blood T cell repertoires in COVID-19. Study-level information: Both acute and convalescent COVID-19 samples were obtained from the United States, Italy and Spain. The analysed material was cDNA or gDNA that came from T cells, B-cell-depleted T cells, or PBMCs.

The sequence was collected from a woman aged 60-75 years with acute or convalescent COVID-19. The specimen sequenced was peripheral blood. The J gene is TRBJ1-4, the V gene TRBV7-9; weak D call: TRBD1 (5 bases). CDR3 amino acids: CASSSGTTNEKLFF. The CDR3 DNA reads TGTGCCAGCAGCTCAGGGACAACTAATGAAAAACTGTTTTTT.